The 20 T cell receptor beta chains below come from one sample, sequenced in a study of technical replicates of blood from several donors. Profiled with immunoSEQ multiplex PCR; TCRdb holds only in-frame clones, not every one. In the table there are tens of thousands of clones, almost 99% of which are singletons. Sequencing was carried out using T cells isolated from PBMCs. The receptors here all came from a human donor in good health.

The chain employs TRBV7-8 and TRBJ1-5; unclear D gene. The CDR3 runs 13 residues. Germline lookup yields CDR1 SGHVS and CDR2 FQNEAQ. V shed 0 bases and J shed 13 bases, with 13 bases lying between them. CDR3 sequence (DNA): TGTGCCAGCAGCTTAGCCCCTATCACGTTTCAGCATTTT. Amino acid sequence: CASSLAPITFQHF. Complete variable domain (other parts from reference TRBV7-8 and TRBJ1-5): GAGVSQSPRYKVAKRGQDVALRCDPISGHVSLFWYQQALGQGPEFLTYFQNEAQLDKSGLPSDRFFAERPEGSVSTLKIQRTQQEDSAVYLCASSLAPITFQHFGDGTRLSIL.

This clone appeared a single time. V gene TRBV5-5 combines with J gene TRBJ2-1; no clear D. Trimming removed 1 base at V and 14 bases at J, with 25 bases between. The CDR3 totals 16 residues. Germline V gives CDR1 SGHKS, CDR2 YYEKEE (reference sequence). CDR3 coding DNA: TGTGCCAGCAGCTTGTTAGGTAGCTCCCACAATGAGTATGAGTTCTTC. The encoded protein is CASSLLGSSHNEYEFF. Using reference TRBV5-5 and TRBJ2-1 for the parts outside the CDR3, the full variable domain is DAGVTQSPTHLIKTRGQQVTLRCSPISGHKSVSWYQQVLGQGPQFIFQYYEKEERGRGNFPDRFSARQFPNYSSELNVNALLLGDSALYLCASSLLGSSHNEYEFFGPGTRLTVL.

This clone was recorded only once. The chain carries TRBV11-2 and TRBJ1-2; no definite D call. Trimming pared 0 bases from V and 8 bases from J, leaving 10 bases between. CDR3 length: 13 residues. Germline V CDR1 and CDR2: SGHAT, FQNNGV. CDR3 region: CASSLDTWAGYTF. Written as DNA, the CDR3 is TGTGCCAGCAGCTTAGATACGTGGGCCGGCTACACCTTC.

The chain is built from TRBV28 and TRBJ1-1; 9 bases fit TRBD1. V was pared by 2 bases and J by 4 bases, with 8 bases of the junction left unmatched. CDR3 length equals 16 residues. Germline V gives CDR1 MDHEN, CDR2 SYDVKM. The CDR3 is CASSLILGTGSTEAFF. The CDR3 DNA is TGTGCCAGCAGTTTAATTCTAGGGACAGGGAGCACTGAAGCTTTCTTT.

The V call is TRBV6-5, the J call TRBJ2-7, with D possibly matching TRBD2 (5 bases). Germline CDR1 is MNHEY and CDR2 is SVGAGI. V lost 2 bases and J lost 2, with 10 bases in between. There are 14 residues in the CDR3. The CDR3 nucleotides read TGTGCCAGCAGTTACGCTAGCCAGACCTACGAGCAGTACTTC. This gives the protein CASSYASQTYEQYF.

The CDR3 sequence: CASSYRDSTYEQYF. In DNA form, the CDR3 reads TGTGCCAGCAGCTACCGGGACTCCACCTACGAGCAGTACTTC. The rearrangement uses TRBV7-6 and TRBJ2-7; D possibly corresponds to TRBD2 (6 bases). With 4 bases removed from V and 2 bases from J, the gap between germline ends came to 12 bases. The germline V gene has CDR1 SGHVS and CDR2 FNYEAQ. This CDR3 has 14 residues.

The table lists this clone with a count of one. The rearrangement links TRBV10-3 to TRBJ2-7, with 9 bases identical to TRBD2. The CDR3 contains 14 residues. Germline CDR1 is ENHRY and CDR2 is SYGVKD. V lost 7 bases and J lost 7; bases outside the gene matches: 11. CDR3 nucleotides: TGTGCCATCAAGGCGGGAGGGCCCCAGTTTGAGCAGTACTTC. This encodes CAIKAGGPQFEQYF.

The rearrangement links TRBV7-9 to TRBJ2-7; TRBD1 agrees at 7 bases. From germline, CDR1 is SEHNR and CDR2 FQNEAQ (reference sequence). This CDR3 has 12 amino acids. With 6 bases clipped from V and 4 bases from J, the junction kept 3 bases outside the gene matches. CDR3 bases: TGTGCCAGCAGTCAGGGGGTGTACGAGCAGTACTTC. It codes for CASSQGVYEQYF.

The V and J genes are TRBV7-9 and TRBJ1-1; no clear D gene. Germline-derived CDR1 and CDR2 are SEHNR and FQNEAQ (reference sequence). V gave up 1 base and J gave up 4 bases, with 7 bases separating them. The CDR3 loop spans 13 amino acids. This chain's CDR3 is CASSLVSVTEAFF. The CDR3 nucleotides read TGTGCCAGCAGCTTAGTTTCGGTCACTGAAGCTTTCTTT. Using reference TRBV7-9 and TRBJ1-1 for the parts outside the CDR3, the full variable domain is DTGVSQNPRHKITKRGQNVTFRCDPISEHNRLYWYRQTLGQGPEFLTYFQNEAQLEKSRLLSDRFSAERPKGSFSTLEIQRTEQGDSAMYLCASSLVSVTEAFFGQGTRLTVV.

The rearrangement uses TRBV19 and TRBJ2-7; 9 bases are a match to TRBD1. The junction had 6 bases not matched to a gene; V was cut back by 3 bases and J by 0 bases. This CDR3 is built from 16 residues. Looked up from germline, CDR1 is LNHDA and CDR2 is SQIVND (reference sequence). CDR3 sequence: CASSILTGGSSYEQYF. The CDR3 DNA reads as TGTGCCAGTAGTATCCTTACAGGGGGCAGCTCCTACGAGCAGTACTTC.

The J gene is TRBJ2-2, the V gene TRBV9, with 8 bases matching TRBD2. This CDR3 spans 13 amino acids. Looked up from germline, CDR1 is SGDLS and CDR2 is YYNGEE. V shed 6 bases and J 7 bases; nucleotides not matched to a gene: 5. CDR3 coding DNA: TGTGCCAGCACCGAAGCGGGAGACGGGGAGCTGTTTTTT. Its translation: CASTEAGDGELFF.

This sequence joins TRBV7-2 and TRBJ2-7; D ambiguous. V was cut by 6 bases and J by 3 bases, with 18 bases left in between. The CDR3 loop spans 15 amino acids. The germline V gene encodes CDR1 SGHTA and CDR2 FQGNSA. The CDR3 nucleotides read TGTGCCAGCAGTACTTATAGTAGTTTAAACTACGAGCAGTACTTC. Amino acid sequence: CASSTYSSLNYEQYF.

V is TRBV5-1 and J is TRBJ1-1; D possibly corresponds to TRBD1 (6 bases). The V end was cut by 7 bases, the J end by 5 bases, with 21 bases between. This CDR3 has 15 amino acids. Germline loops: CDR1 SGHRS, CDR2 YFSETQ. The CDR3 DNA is TGCGCCAGCCGCCATACAGGGTACTCTGGAACTGAAGCTTTCTTT. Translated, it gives CASRHTGYSGTEAFF.

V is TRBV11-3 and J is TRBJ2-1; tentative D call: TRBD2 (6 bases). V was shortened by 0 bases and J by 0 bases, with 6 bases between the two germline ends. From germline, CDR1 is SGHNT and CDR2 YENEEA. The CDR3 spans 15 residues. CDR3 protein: CASSLDSGSYNEQFF. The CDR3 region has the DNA TGTGCCAGCAGCTTAGATAGCGGCTCCTACAATGAGCAGTTCTTC. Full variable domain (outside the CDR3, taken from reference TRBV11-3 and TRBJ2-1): EAGVVQSPRYKIIEKKQPVAFWCNPISGHNTLYWYLQNLGQGPELLIRYENEEAVDDSQLPKDRFSAERLKGVDSTLKIQPAELGDSAVYLCASSLDSGSYNEQFFGPGTRLTVL.

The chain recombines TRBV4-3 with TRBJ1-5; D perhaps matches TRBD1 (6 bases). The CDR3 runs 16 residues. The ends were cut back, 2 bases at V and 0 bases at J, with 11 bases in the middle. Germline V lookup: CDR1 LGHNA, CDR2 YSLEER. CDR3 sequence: CASSQTWGRSNQPQHF. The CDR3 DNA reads TGCGCCAGCAGCCAAACTTGGGGGCGTAGCAATCAGCCCCAGCATTTT.

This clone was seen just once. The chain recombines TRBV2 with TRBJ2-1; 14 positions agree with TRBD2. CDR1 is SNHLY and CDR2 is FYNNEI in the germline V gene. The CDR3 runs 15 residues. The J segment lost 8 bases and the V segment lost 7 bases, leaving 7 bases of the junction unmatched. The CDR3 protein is CASIRLAGGRDEQFF. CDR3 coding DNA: TGTGCCAGCATTCGACTAGCGGGAGGGAGGGATGAGCAGTTCTTC.

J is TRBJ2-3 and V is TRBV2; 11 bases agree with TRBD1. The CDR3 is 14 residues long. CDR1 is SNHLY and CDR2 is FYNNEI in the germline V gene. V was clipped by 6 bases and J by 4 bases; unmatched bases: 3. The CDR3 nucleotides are TGTGCCAGCAGATGGGGACAGGGGGCAGATACGCAGTATTTT. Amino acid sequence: CASRWGQGADTQYF.

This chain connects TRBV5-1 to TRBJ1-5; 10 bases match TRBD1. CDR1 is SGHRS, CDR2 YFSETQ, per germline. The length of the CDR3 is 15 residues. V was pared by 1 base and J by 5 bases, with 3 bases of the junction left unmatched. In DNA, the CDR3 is TGCGCCAGCAGCTTGTGGGGGACAGGGGATCAGCCCCAGCATTTT. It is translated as CASSLWGTGDQPQHF.

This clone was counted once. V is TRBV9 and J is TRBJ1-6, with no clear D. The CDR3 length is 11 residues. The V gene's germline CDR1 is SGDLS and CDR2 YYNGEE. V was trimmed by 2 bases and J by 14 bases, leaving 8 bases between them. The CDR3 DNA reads TGTGCCAGCAGCGTTGGTACATCCCTCCACTTT. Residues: CASSVGTSLHF.

CDR3 DNA: TGTGCCAGCACCACTCTATTAGATGCCCAACTGCATGAGCAGTTCTTC. It is translated as CASTTLLDAQLHEQFF. The chain employs TRBV27 and TRBJ2-1; D is undetermined. Germline V gene sequence: CDR1 MNHEY, CDR2 SMNVEV (reference sequence). V lost 7 bases to trimming and J lost 8 bases, with 24 bases between them. CDR3 length: 16 residues.